This T cell receptor beta chain was sequenced for a study of blood T cell repertoires in COVID-19. Study-wide context: The samples span acute and convalescent COVID-19 from the United States, Italy and Spain. In each case, the material was cDNA or gDNA derived from T cells, B-cell-depleted T cells, or PBMCs.

Original handling: Estimation of nucleated cell counts relied on the amplification of reference gene primers. Sequencing used immunoSEQ multiplex PCR; TCRdb keeps in-frame clones, though not all of them. V and J calls plus clone size are reproduced from that table; the DNA served to infer D and trimming. This sample has some 89,000 clones; under 85% occur once, and the top ten carry 11%. This clonotype was obtained from a man in his 70s with acute or convalescent COVID-19. The sample comprised peripheral blood.

The CDR3 sequence is CASSWGAGNTIYF. CDR3 DNA: TGTGCCAGCAGTTGGGGGGCTGGAAACACCATATATTTT. The V and J genes are TRBV6-6 and TRBJ1-3; a weak D match, TRBD1 (5 bases). This CDR3 has 13 residues. V shed 4 bases and J shed 2 bases, with 6 bases lying between them. The germline CDR1 and CDR2 sequences are MNHNY and SVGAGI (reference sequence).